This TCR beta chain was observed in a study of CD8+ T cells in alopecia areata. For the study at large: Patients remained on tofacitinib for 6 to 18 months and then went 6 months without it. The SALT score measured affected scalp surface percentage in treated patients. Study-level points and caveats: Tofacitinib significantly lowered scalp clonality and expanded CD8+ clones among the top 100.

The sample's treatment: oral pan-JAK inhibitor, 5-10 mg twice daily. Notes on this clone: As yet, its antigen is unknown. This may arise from a read error, as a much more abundant clone is one base away.

Isolated RNA was reverse transcribed into cDNA used as the sequencing template. The data were produced by immunoSEQ multiplex PCR, yet TCRdb's version contains in-frame clones alone and is incomplete. The data show approximately 150,000 clones, more than 85% seen once. This CDR3 is built from 15 residues. Germline assignment: CDR1 MNHNS and CDR2 SASEGT. Deletions cut 6 bases from V and 3 bases from J, with 14 bases between. The sequencing here drew on CD8+ T cells sorted from blood, taken at week 4, from a patient treated with tofacitinib. V gene TRBV6-1 combines with J gene TRBJ2-2, with D perhaps matching TRBD1 (6 bases). The TCR was taken from a human donor with alopecia areata. CDR3 in amino acids: CASRSRDKYTGELFF. The CDR3 nucleotides read TGTGCCAGCAGGAGTAGGGACAAGTACACCGGGGAGCTGTTTTTT.